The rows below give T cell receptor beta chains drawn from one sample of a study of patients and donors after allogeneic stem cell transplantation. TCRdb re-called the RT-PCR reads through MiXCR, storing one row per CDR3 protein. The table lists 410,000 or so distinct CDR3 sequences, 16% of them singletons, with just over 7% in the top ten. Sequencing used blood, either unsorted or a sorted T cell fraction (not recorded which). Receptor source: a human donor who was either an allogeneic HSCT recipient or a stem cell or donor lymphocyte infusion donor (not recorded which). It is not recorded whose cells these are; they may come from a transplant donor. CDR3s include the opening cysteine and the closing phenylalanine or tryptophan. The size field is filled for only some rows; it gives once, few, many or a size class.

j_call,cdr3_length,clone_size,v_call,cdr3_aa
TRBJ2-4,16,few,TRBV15,CATSNRQGVAKNIQYF
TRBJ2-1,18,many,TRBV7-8,CASSLPRRVGLLGDEQFF
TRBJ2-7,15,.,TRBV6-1,CASTQATGPTYEQYF
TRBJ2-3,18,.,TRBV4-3,CASSQDVAGARGSDTQYF
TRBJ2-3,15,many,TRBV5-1,CASKPRDSSTDTQYF
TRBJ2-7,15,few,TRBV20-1,CSASKPGQGSYEQYF
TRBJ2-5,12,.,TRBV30,CAWGRVQETQYF
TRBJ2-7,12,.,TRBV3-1,CASSQHSSGSHF
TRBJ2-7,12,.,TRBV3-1,CASSQGTLEQYF
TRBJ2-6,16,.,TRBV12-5,CASGSRGGHGANVLTF
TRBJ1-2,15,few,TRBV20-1,CSAGYRRPSNYGYTF
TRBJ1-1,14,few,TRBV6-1,CASMITVTGTEAFF
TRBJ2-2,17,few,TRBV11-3,CASSTQPRLLNTGELFF
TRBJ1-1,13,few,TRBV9,CASSVTGKTEAFF
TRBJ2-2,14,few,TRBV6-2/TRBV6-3,CASTLTGVGGELFF
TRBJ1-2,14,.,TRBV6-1,CASSQDILDPGYTF
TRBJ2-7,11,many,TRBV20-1,CSAMDSYEQYF
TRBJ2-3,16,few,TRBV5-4,CASSSRGGSSTDTQYF
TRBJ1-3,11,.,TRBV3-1,CASSQENTIYF
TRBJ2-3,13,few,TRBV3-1,CASSQVTADTQYF
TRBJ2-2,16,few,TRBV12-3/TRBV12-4,CASSPTGTGGVGELFF
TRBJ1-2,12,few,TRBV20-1,CSGGQGFYGYTF
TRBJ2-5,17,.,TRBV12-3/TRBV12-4,CASSHPRGSLYQETQYF
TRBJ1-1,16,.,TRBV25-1,CASRDPKQGALGEAFF
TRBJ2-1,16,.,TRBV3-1,CASSQELAGGPGEQFF
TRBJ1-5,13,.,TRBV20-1,CSARRDSNQPQHF
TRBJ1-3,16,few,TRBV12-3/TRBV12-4,CASRGGDLRSGNTIYF
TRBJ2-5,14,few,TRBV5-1,CASSKDGGVKTQYF
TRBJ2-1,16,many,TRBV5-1,CASRSGPPSSYNEQFF
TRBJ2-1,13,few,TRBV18,CASSLDSTSSLVF
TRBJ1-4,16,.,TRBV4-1,CASSQGGGGMFEKLFF
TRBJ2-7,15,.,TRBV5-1,CASSLAQGGPYEQYF
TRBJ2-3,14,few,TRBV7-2,CASSSLSGPDTQYF
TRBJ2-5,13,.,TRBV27,CASSFKGRETQYF
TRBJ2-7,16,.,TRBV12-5,CASGLDWISGIYEQYF
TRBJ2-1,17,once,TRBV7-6,CASSFLPRGRNYNEQFF
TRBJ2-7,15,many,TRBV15,CATSEVPGVIYEQYF
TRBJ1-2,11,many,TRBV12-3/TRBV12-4,CASSSRYGYTF
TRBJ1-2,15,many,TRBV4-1,CASSQEQDRAYGYTF
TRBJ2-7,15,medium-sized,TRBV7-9,CASSGDSTSSYEQYF
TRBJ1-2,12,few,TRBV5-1,CASSVRGYGYTF
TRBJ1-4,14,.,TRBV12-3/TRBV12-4,CASSKGSSHEKLFF
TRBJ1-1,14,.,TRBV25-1,CASSFTEMNTEAFF
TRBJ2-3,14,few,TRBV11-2,CASSWASHADTQYF
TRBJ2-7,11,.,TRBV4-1,CASSQSGEQYF
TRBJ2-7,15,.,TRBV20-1,CSALGLAGEVYEQYF
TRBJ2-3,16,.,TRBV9,CASSVALPRGGDTQYF
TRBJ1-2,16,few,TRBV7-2,CASSFFMWGQGYGYTF
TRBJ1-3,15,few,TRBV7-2,CASNPHRGLGNTIYF
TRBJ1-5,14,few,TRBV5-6,CASSLGAGHQPQHF
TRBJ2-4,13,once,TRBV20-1,CSVTGEAKNIQYF
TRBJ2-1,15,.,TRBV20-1,CSAPSGTSGYNEQFF
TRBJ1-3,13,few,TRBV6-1,CASSRQVGHTIYF
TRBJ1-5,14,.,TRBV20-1,CSARNRGINQPQHF
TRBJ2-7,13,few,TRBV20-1,CSATCSGLPEQYF
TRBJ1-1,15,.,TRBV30,CAWSVLPGLNTEAFF
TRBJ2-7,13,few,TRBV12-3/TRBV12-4,CASSEGRGFEQYF
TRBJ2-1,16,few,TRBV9,CASSGKAVSLYNEQFF
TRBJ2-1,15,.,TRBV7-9,CASSLVGASYNEQFF
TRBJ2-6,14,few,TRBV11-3,CASTVDSGANVLTF